A selection of T cell receptor beta chains follows, all from one sample in a study of Graves' ophthalmopathy and Graves' hyperthyroidism. MiXCR, run by TCRdb on the multiplex PCR reads, gives a single entry per CDR3 protein. The sample comprises under 400,000 distinct CDR3 sequences, 15% to 20% of which are singletons, and about 12% rests with the top ten. What was sequenced was peripheral blood. These receptors came from an adult man with Graves' ophthalmopathy. Each CDR3 is given with its conserved first and last residue. Each record gives: V gene, clone size, J gene, CDR3 length, D gene, CDR3 protein, CDR3 DNA. A D gene is named only where the DNA matches it firmly. Size is omitted from some rows. Given values are once, few, many or a class for expanded clones.

TRBV11-1,many,TRBJ2-7,14,-,CASSLAPQTYEQYF,TGTGCCAGCAGCTTAGCGCCTCAAACCTACGAGCAGTACTTC
TRBV11-1,few,TRBJ1-1,13,-,CASSVRGGTEAFF,TGTGCCAGCAGCGTCAGGGGAGGCACTGAAGCTTTCTTT
TRBV7-9,-,TRBJ2-7,14,TRBD2,CASRETSDTGEQYF,TGTGCCAGCAGAGAGACTAGCGATACTGGCGAGCAGTACTTC
TRBV6-5,many,TRBJ2-7,15,TRBD1,CASSYSGQVPYEQYF,TGTGCCAGCAGTTACTCTGGACAGGTACCCTACGAGCAGTACTTC
TRBV2,many,TRBJ1-2,12,-,CASSEWGGGYTF,TGTGCCAGCAGTGAATGGGGGGGCGGCTACACCTTC
TRBV12-3/TRBV12-4,many,TRBJ1-5,16,-,CASSLANANSNQPQHF,TGTGCCAGCAGTTTAGCGAATGCAAATAGCAATCAGCCCCAGCATTTT
TRBV20-1,many,TRBJ1-2,13,-,CSAETGRSAGYTF,TGCAGTGCTGAGACCGGGCGATCGGCCGGCTACACCTTC
TRBV24-1,many,TRBJ1-6,12,-,CATSDFLGPLHF,TGTGCCACCAGTGATTTTCTTGGACCCCTCCACTTT
TRBV3-1,-,TRBJ2-7,13,-,CASSQANTYEQYF,TGTGCCAGCAGCCAGGCGAACACCTACGAGCAGTACTTC
TRBV27,-,TRBJ2-7,15,-,CASSTTTGLTYEQYF,TGTGCCAGCAGCACAACTACAGGGTTGACCTACGAGCAGTACTTC
TRBV19,many,TRBJ1-2,16,-,CASSIWTDPTNYGYTF,TGTGCCAGTAGTATTTGGACGGATCCCACCAACTATGGCTACACCTTC
TRBV3-1,many,TRBJ1-6,17,TRBD1,CASSQTGTGVNNSPLHF,TGTGCCAGCAGCCAAACCGGGACAGGGGTGAACAATTCACCCCTCCACTTT
TRBV6-1,-,TRBJ2-7,14,-,CASSELGAGYEQYF,TGTGCCAGCAGTGAATTGGGGGCGGGGTACGAGCAGTACTTC
TRBV20-1,many,TRBJ2-5,14,-,CSARDRAFQETQYF,TGCAGTGCTAGAGATCGGGCTTTCCAAGAGACCCAGTACTTC
TRBV11-2,-,TRBJ2-7,16,TRBD1,CASSSYIGQGSGEQYF,TGTGCCAGCAGCTCATATATAGGACAGGGGTCGGGGGAGCAGTACTTC
TRBV4-2,many,TRBJ2-6,18,-,CASSQPFRIGSGANVLTF,TGTGCCAGCAGCCAGCCCTTCCGTATCGGCTCTGGGGCCAACGTCCTGACTTTC
TRBV20-1,-,TRBJ2-7,14,TRBD2,CSAPGLAGVGEQYF,TGCAGTGCCCCGGGACTAGCGGGAGTAGGCGAGCAGTACTTC
TRBV20-1,many,TRBJ2-7,15,TRBD2,CSARDRRGGFYEQYF,TGCAGTGCTAGAGATCGACGGGGGGGATTCTACGAGCAGTACTTC
TRBV29-1,many,TRBJ2-2,12,-,CSVDGGAGELFF,TGCAGCGTTGATGGGGGAGCCGGGGAGCTGTTTTTT
TRBV28,-,TRBJ2-2,17,TRBD2,CASSFRTSGSFTGELFF,TGTGCCAGCAGTTTCCGGACTAGCGGGAGCTTCACCGGGGAGCTGTTTTTT
TRBV7-9,-,TRBJ2-2,15,TRBD2,CASSLGDYPSGGLFF,TGTGCCAGCAGCTTAGGGGACTACCCGTCTGGAGGGCTGTTTTTT
TRBV7-2,-,TRBJ1-2,14,-,CASSQGFEGGGYTF,TGTGCCAGCAGCCAAGGCTTCGAGGGCGGTGGCTACACCTTC
TRBV4-2,many,TRBJ2-7,14,TRBD1,CASSQAGTDPIEYF,TGTGCCAGCAGCCAGGCCGGGACAGATCCTATTGAGTACTTC
TRBV29-1,-,TRBJ1-1,13,-,CSVAAGWNTEAFF,TGCAGCGTTGCGGCAGGATGGAACACTGAAGCTTTCTTT
TRBV6-1,many,TRBJ1-1,15,TRBD1,CASSELTGVVTEAFF,TGTGCCAGCAGTGAGTTGACAGGGGTGGTGACTGAAGCTTTCTTT
TRBV28,many,TRBJ1-5,15,-,CASSLTHGANQPQHF,TGTGCCAGCAGTTTGACACACGGGGCTAATCAGCCCCAGCATTTT
TRBV7-2,-,TRBJ2-7,14,-,CASSLMPGSYEQYF,TGTGCCAGCAGCTTAATGCCAGGGTCCTACGAGCAGTACTTC